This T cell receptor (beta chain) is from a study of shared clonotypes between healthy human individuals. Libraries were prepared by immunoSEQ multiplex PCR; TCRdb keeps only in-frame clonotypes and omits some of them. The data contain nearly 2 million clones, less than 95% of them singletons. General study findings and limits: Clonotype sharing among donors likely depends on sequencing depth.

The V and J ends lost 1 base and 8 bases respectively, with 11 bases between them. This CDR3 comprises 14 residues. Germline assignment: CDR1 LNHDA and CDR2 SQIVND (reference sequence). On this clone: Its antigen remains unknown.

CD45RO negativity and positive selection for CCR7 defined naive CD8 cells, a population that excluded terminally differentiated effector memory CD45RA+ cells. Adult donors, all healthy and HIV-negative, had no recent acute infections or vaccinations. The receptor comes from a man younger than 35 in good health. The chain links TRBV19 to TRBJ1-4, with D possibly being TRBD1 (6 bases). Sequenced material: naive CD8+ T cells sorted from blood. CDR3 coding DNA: TGTGCCAGTAGTATAGTTACAGGGTACGAAAAACTGTTTTTT. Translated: CASSIVTGYEKLFF.